A selection of T cell receptor beta chains follows, all from one sample in a study of T cells in Graves' hyperthyroidism and ophthalmopathy. TCRdb analysed the multiplex PCR reads with MiXCR anew, one entry per CDR3 protein. The data hold about 760,000 distinct CDR3 sequences, with roughly a third observed a single time. Sequenced sample: blood. The origin of the receptors is a woman aged 40 to 50 with Graves' hyperthyroidism. CDR3s include the opening cysteine and the closing phenylalanine or tryptophan. The D gene is left open where the match is weak. Size is stated for part of the rows, as once, few or many counts, or as a class when the clone is expanded.

D gene: TRBD1; V gene: TRBV19; J gene: TRBJ1-1; clone size: few; CDR3 protein: CASSIPRDRGRTTEAFF; CDR3 DNA: TGTGCCAGTAGTATCCCTCGGGACAGGGGGCGTACGACTGAAGCTTTCTTT
D gene: .; V gene: TRBV6-1; J gene: TRBJ1-2; clone size: .; CDR3 protein: CASSEAGGSYGYTF; CDR3 DNA: TGTGCCAGCAGTGAAGCTGGGGGTTCGTATGGCTACACCTTC
D gene: .; V gene: TRBV28; J gene: TRBJ2-7; clone size: .; CDR3 protein: CASSFTGSGYEQYF; CDR3 DNA: TGTGCCAGCAGTTTTACGGGGAGCGGCTACGAGCAGTACTTC
D gene: TRBD2; V gene: TRBV7-7; J gene: TRBJ2-5; clone size: many; CDR3 protein: CASSLAGGPWETQYF; CDR3 DNA: TGTGCTAGCAGCTTAGCGGGGGGACCTTGGGAGACCCAGTACTTC
D gene: .; V gene: TRBV4-1; J gene: TRBJ1-1; clone size: once; CDR3 protein: CAGSQDLENTEAFF; CDR3 DNA: TGCGCCGGCAGCCAAGATCTCGAGAACACTGAAGCTTTCTTT
D gene: .; V gene: TRBV10-3; J gene: TRBJ1-1; clone size: few; CDR3 protein: CAISAGGTNTGAFF; CDR3 DNA: TGTGCCATCAGTGCCGGGGGAACGAACACTGGAGCTTTCTTT
D gene: TRBD1; V gene: TRBV7-2; J gene: TRBJ1-2; clone size: few; CDR3 protein: CASSRSRDRGHYGYTF; CDR3 DNA: TGTGCCAGCAGTAGGAGCCGGGACAGGGGACACTATGGCTACACCTTC
D gene: .; V gene: TRBV7-2; J gene: TRBJ2-7; clone size: many; CDR3 protein: CASSLSGDATYEQYF; CDR3 DNA: TGTGCCAGCAGCTTGAGCGGTGACGCAACCTACGAGCAGTACTTC
D gene: .; V gene: TRBV29-1; J gene: TRBJ2-6; clone size: .; CDR3 protein: CSAFIAGKDGANVLTF; CDR3 DNA: TGCAGCGCCTTCATCGCGGGGAAGGATGGGGCCAACGTCCTGACTTTC
D gene: .; V gene: TRBV29-1; J gene: TRBJ1-4; clone size: many; CDR3 protein: CSVEGSEKLFF; CDR3 DNA: TGCAGCGTTGAAGGGAGCGAAAAACTGTTTTTT
D gene: TRBD1; V gene: TRBV7-9; J gene: TRBJ1-3; clone size: .; CDR3 protein: CASSLRETGDGNTIYF; CDR3 DNA: TGTGCCAGCAGCCTAAGAGAAACAGGGGACGGAAACACCATATATTTT
D gene: .; V gene: TRBV6-1; J gene: TRBJ1-4; clone size: .; CDR3 protein: CASRMDSINEKLFF; CDR3 DNA: TGTGCCAGCCGGATGGACAGCATTAATGAAAAACTGTTTTTT
D gene: .; V gene: TRBV6-1; J gene: TRBJ1-1; clone size: .; CDR3 protein: CDEREAFF; CDR3 DNA: TGTGACGAGCGTGAAGCTTTCTTT
D gene: .; V gene: TRBV5-1; J gene: TRBJ1-4; clone size: many; CDR3 protein: CASSLAGEKLFF; CDR3 DNA: TGTGCCAGCAGTCTAGCGGGCGAAAAACTGTTTTTT
D gene: TRBD1; V gene: TRBV19; J gene: TRBJ1-1; clone size: .; CDR3 protein: CARSGTGWNTEAFF; CDR3 DNA: TGTGCCAGAAGTGGGACAGGATGGAACACTGAAGCTTTCTTT
D gene: TRBD2; V gene: TRBV10-3; J gene: TRBJ2-2; clone size: .; CDR3 protein: CAISESGGGRDGELFF; CDR3 DNA: TGTGCCATCAGTGAGTCCGGGGGGGGAAGGGACGGGGAGCTGTTTTTT
D gene: TRBD1; V gene: TRBV7-9; J gene: TRBJ1-4; clone size: many; CDR3 protein: CASSPTGLEKLFF; CDR3 DNA: TGTGCCAGCAGCCCGACAGGGCTTGAAAAACTGTTTTTT
D gene: .; V gene: TRBV27; J gene: TRBJ2-5; clone size: few; CDR3 protein: CASRPTGRPETQYF; CDR3 DNA: TGTGCCAGCCGGCCCACGGGACGGCCGGAGACCCAGTACTTC
D gene: TRBD1; V gene: TRBV7-9; J gene: TRBJ1-1; clone size: .; CDR3 protein: CASSSPQGHGTEAFF; CDR3 DNA: TGTGCCAGCAGCTCACCACAGGGGCACGGAACTGAAGCTTTCTTT
D gene: TRBD2; V gene: TRBV10-1; J gene: TRBJ2-5; clone size: .; CDR3 protein: CASRRGLAGGDQETQYF; CDR3 DNA: TGTGCCAGCAGACGGGGACTAGCGGGGGGGGACCAAGAGACCCAGTACTTC
D gene: .; V gene: TRBV20-1; J gene: TRBJ2-5; clone size: many; CDR3 protein: CSASSRGRETQYF; CDR3 DNA: TGCAGTGCATCCAGTCGGGGGCGAGAGACCCAGTACTTC
D gene: TRBD2; V gene: TRBV20-1; J gene: TRBJ2-5; clone size: many; CDR3 protein: CSAYPASGAQETQYF; CDR3 DNA: TGCAGTGCCTACCCGGCTAGCGGGGCACAAGAGACCCAGTACTTC
D gene: .; V gene: TRBV2; J gene: TRBJ1-2; clone size: .; CDR3 protein: CATLQGLGYGYTF; CDR3 DNA: TGTGCCACCTTACAGGGACTCGGCTATGGCTACACCTTC
D gene: TRBD1; V gene: TRBV10-1; J gene: TRBJ2-5; clone size: .; CDR3 protein: CASSEPGQAFQETQYF; CDR3 DNA: TGCGCCAGCAGTGAACCGGGACAGGCGTTCCAAGAGACCCAGTACTTC
D gene: TRBD1; V gene: TRBV29-1; J gene: TRBJ1-2; clone size: .; CDR3 protein: CSARTGGGNGYTF; CDR3 DNA: TGCAGCGCCAGGACAGGGGGCGGAAATGGCTACACCTTC
D gene: .; V gene: TRBV5-5; J gene: TRBJ2-7; clone size: few; CDR3 protein: CASSLLDWDPYEQYF; CDR3 DNA: TGTGCCAGCAGCTTGTTGGATTGGGATCCCTACGAGCAGTACTTC
D gene: .; V gene: TRBV30; J gene: TRBJ1-1; clone size: few; CDR3 protein: CAWSVHTNTEAFF; CDR3 DNA: TGTGCCTGGAGTGTACATACGAACACTGAAGCTTTCTTT
D gene: TRBD2; V gene: TRBV12-3/TRBV12-4; J gene: TRBJ2-7; clone size: .; CDR3 protein: CASSPGLAGGFEQYF; CDR3 DNA: TGTGCCAGCAGTCCGGGACTAGCGGGAGGATTCGAGCAGTACTTC
D gene: .; V gene: TRBV29-1; J gene: TRBJ1-1; clone size: many; CDR3 protein: CSVLKQENTEAFF; CDR3 DNA: TGCAGCGTCCTTAAACAGGAGAACACTGAAGCTTTCTTT
D gene: .; V gene: TRBV10-3; J gene: TRBJ1-2; clone size: .; CDR3 protein: CAISESGWKLGYTF; CDR3 DNA: TGTGCCATCAGTGAGTCCGGTTGGAAGTTAGGCTACACCTTC
D gene: .; V gene: TRBV2; J gene: TRBJ1-5; clone size: .; CDR3 protein: CASRYNQPQHF; CDR3 DNA: TGTGCTAGCCGGTACAATCAGCCCCAGCATTTT
D gene: TRBD2; V gene: TRBV7-3; J gene: TRBJ2-2; clone size: many; CDR3 protein: CASSSTSGSRTGELFF; CDR3 DNA: TGTGCCAGCAGCTCCACTAGCGGGAGTCGCACCGGGGAGCTGTTTTTT
D gene: TRBD2; V gene: TRBV20-1; J gene: TRBJ2-7; clone size: many; CDR3 protein: CSAKKTSGGTYEQYF; CDR3 DNA: TGCAGTGCTAAAAAGACTAGCGGAGGCACCTACGAGCAGTACTTC
D gene: TRBD1; V gene: TRBV5-4; J gene: TRBJ1-1; clone size: few; CDR3 protein: CASSLGGSRGHTEAFF; CDR3 DNA: TGTGCCAGCAGCCTGGGCGGGAGCAGGGGGCACACTGAAGCTTTCTTT
D gene: .; V gene: TRBV28; J gene: TRBJ2-6; clone size: .; CDR3 protein: CASRDTHSGANVLTF; CDR3 DNA: TGTGCCAGCAGAGACACCCACTCTGGGGCCAACGTCCTGACTTTC